This paragraph covers one T cell receptor beta chain sequence. As for time point: baseline, week 1 (first vaccination visit). Treatment described: pre-vaccination baseline after standard-of-care therapy. The study enrolled donors with new WHO grade 3 or 4 IDH1-mutant, ATRX-lost astrocytomas. V was clipped by 7 bases and J by 1 base, with 8 bases between them. Germline CDR1 is PRHDT and CDR2 is FYEKMQ (reference sequence). This CDR3 region has 12 residues. Repertoires were generated with immunoSEQ multiplex PCR, while TCRdb's copy carries only in-frame clones and drops some. The repertoire holds about 51,000 clones, with around three quarters as singletons. This specimen belongs to a study of a mutant IDH1 vaccine in newly diagnosed glioma.

This material consisted of PBMCs, taken from a glioma patient treated with radiotherapy, temozolomide or both. This chain connects TRBV13 to TRBJ2-7; no clear D gene. The clonotype comes from a middle-aged woman with glioma. This CDR3 reads CASTSDSYEQYF. The CDR3 nucleotides read TGTGCCAGCACCTCAGATTCCTACGAGCAGTACTTC.